This T cell receptor beta chain was retrieved from a study of a mutant IDH1 vaccine in newly diagnosed glioma. As for the study in general: Investigators started vaccination 4-6 weeks after radiotherapy alone, or with temozolomide cycles. Former treatment meant radiotherapy, temozolomide, or both; the majority had gotten both. The week-35 safety follow-up was V12, and the week-47 study end was V13.

Time point in this sample: week 47, end of study. Topical imiquimod accompanied each vaccine dose, which consisted of 300 ug of mutant IDH1 20-mer peptide. This CDR3 is built from 14 residues. J gave up 4 bases and V 5 bases, and 4 bases lay outside the gene matches. Germline CDR1 is LNHDA and CDR2 is SQIVND (reference sequence). Generated by immunoSEQ multiplex PCR, the TCRdb table keeps only in-frame clones and is missing some. The data contain around 40,000 clones, around 82% of them singletons. A word on this clone: Its antigen is unknown.

The specimen comprised PBMCs, sampled from a glioma patient whose treatment included an IDH1 peptide vaccine. This clonotype was obtained from a man aged 18-30 years with glioma. Some clones in this sample may be carry-over from other donors' samples. The chain employs TRBV19 and TRBJ1-4, with 7 bases that match TRBD1. In DNA form, the CDR3 reads TGTGCCAGTAGTTTACAGGGGCTTAATGAAAAACTGTTTTTT. Translating it yields CASSLQGLNEKLFF.